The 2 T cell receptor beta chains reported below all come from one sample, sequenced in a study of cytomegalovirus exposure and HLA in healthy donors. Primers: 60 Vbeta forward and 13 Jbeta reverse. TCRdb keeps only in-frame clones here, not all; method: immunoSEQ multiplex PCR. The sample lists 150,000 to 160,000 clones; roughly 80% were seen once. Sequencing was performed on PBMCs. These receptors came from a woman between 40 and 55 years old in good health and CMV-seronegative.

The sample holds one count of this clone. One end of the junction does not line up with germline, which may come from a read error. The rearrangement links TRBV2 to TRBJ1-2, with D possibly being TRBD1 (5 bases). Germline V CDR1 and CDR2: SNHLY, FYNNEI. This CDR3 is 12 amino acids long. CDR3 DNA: TGTGCCAGCAGTTCAGGGAACTCTGGCTACACCTTC. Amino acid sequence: CASSSGNSGYTF.

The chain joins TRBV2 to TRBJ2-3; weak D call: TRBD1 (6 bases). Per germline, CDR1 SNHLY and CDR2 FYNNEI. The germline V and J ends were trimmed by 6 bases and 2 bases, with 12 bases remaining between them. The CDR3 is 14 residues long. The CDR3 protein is CASSRQVDTDTQYF. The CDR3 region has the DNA TGTGCCAGCAGCCGACAGGTGGACACAGATACGCAGTATTTT. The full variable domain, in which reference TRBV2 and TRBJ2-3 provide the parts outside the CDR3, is EPEVTQTPSHQVTQMGQEVILRCVPISNHLYFYWYRQILGQKVEFLVSFYNNEISEKSEIFDDQFSVERPDGSNFTLKIRSTKLEDSAMYFCASSRQVDTDTQYFGPGTRLTVL.